This TCR beta chain was observed in a study of blood T cells in healthy people across ages (dated by TCRdb to between 2015 and 2017). Regarding the research as a whole: In model experiments, template switching captured roughly one uniquely barcoded TCR beta cDNA molecule for every two T cells. To track age-related changes in TCR beta repertoire diversity, the study relied on deep sequencing normalized with unique cDNA molecular identifiers. The donors were split into four age groups: young (average around 15 years), middle-aged (roughly 39), aged (about 62) and long-lived (about 82). To avoid experimental bias, donors of different ages were spread randomly across the sequencing lanes. Using the same blood draw, the study looked at two additional independent replicas of 1 million unique cDNA reads for two donors, one aged 18 to 30 and the other aged 80 or older.

This clonotype was seen only once. Its antigen specificity is not known. No base quality values were provided; no much bigger clone lies one nucleotide off. Support from one read is weak. From the cysteine up to the phenylalanine, the CDR3 has a length of 15 residues. The CDR3 DNA has 45 bases and is translated from base 1. From a lookup of the germline V gene (reference sequence), CDR1 and CDR2 are LNHDA and SQIVND. Systemically healthy Caucasian individuals from Russia, 39 in total and aged about 6 to 100 years, were included as donors. About 9.8 milliliters of peripheral blood were drawn from each donor into EDTA-treated Vacutainer tubes. PBMCs were isolated by Ficoll-Paque density-gradient centrifugation, with at least 7 million obtained per sample. Total RNA, at least 6 micrograms per sample, was extracted from PBMCs with Trizol reagent. The percentages of naive CD45RAhigh/CD27high T cells were determined by flow cytometry on a PBMC aliquot from every donor.

Here is what the overall study found, with its caveats: Observed TCR beta diversity per million T cells fell roughly linearly with age, and a significant reduction was already apparent by age around 40. Because profiling used bulk unsorted PBMCs, naive and antigen-experienced compartments could not be compared conclusively. Because donor CMV infection status was unknown, age-related changes in expanded clonotypes were potentially confounded. Compared with the aged group, the long-lived group had more naive CD4+ T cells, fewer expanded clones and increased TCR diversity, suggesting age selection. Observed TCR beta diversity correlated strongly with the percentage of naive T cells measured by flow cytometry. Estimates of total diversity based on one million sequenced T cells were considered lower bounds and underestimates.

Library preparation employed 5' RACE. For sequencing, an Illumina HiSeq 2500 was employed. A second PCR of roughly 7 to 11 cycles was performed with a sample-barcoded 5' primer and a J-beta primer mix. A unique molecular identifier was introduced onto each TCR beta cDNA molecule by a template-switch 5' adaptor carrying 12 random nucleotides. Each sample yielded at least 2.5 million CDR3-containing paired-end reads. The Mint cDNA synthesis kit, primed by a TRBC-specific oligonucleotide, was used to synthesize first-strand cDNA from all RNA. Following uracil-DNA glycosylase treatment, a first 18-cycle PCR with universal primers M1SS and BC2_uni_R was performed on all cDNA. The study's processing was this. For normalization, 1 million high-quality reads were randomly selected from each sample, with every read carrying a distinct molecular identifier. Instead of being binned into consensus sequences, reads that shared molecular identifiers were thrown out. MiTCR, run with a Q25 quality threshold and the strictest error-elimination algorithm, handled CDR3 identification, clonotype clustering and error correction. Lower-bound total TCR beta diversity was estimated with a nonparametric unseen species model using Euler transformation. TCRdb's own reprocessing of the public reads used fastp at Q25 and MiXCR and kept productive beta chains. Entries that share a CDR3 protein sequence are merged under the most common genes and DNA. In this record, the V and J calls reflect TCRdb's handling and not the investigators' own analysis. For this sample the table gives some 1.5 million distinct CDR3 sequences, of which 25% to 30% were detected only once. Around 7.7% of the sample is in the top ten clones.

This chain is built from TRBV19 and TRBJ2-4; the D gene is perhaps TRBD1, on 5 matching bases. The DNA end is a closer match to TRBJ2-7, so the J assignment may be wrong. Sequenced material: blood. The TCR comes from a woman under 40 in good health. In nucleotide form, the sequence is TGTGCCAGTAGTCGAAGGGGCTACCCGAGCTACGAGCAGTACTTC. Its translation reads: CASSRRGYPSYEQYF.